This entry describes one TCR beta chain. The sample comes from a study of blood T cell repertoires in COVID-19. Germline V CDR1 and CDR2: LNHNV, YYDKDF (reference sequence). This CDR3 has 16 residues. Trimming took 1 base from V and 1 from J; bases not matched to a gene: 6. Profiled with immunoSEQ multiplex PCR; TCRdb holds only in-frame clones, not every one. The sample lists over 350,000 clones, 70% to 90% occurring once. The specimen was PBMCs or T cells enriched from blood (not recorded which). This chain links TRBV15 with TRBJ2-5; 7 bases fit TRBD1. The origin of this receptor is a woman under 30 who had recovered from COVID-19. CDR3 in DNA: TGTGCCACCAGCAGAGGGCCACAGGGGCCCCAAGAGACCCAGTACTTC. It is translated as CATSRGPQGPQETQYF.